This T cell receptor (beta chain) originates from a study of T-cell memory formation after mild COVID-19. Study-level information: TCR clusters largely stayed donor specific.

It was 5'RACE with constant-segment primers that produced the TCR alpha and TCR beta cDNA libraries, which carried sample barcodes and UMIs. TCRdb used MiXCR to reprocess the 5' RACE reads, holding one entry per CDR3 protein. The sample has 300,000 to 400,000 distinct CDR3 sequences, under 30% seen once. General study points: Clonal second-wave expansions that peaked on day 37 had unconfirmed SARS-CoV-2 specificity. The study found balanced CD4/CD8 in clones contracting day 15 to 85 and a CD4+ lean in later expanders.

Regarding this clonotype: Its antigen is still unknown.

The sequenced material came from PBMCs or a T cell subset sorted from them (not recorded which). The sequence was collected from an adult woman who had mild COVID-19 (a few samples of this study predate the infection). Cell type and time point are not known.

CDR3 bases: TGTGCCACCAGCAGAGCGACAGGCTACAAGGCTTTTGGCGAGCAGTACTTC. As protein: CATSRATGYKAFGEQYF. This chain uses TRBV15 with TRBJ2-7, with D maybe TRBD1 (6 bases). Deletions cut 1 base from V and 6 bases from J, with 22 bases between. The CDR3 runs to 17 residues. Germline V gives CDR1 LNHNV, CDR2 YYDKDF (reference sequence).